A single sample gave rise to the 3 T cell receptor beta chains below, sequenced in a study of T cells in Graves' hyperthyroidism and ophthalmopathy (dated by TCRdb to about 2019). Library method: multiplex PCR. Reads for this sample came from an Illumina HiSeq 2000. TCR beta CDR3 regions were amplified from RNA transcripts. The TCR CDR3 was subjected to a first round of RT-PCR using the HTBI primer set and the Qiagen OneStep RT-PCR kit. TCRdb itself trimmed the public reads at Q25 with fastp, ran MiXCR and retained productive beta chains. Rows with a matching CDR3 protein are joined into one entry that keeps the most common DNA and genes. A total of about 200,000 distinct CDR3 sequences appear in this sample, around 17% of them only once. The top ten clones comprise 53% of the sample. The sample was blood. The receptors here all came from a woman in her 50s with Graves' hyperthyroidism.

This clonotype was detected ten times or more. The J gene is TRBJ1-1, the V gene TRBV29-1; possibly TRBD1 for D (5 bases). The germline CDR1 and CDR2 sequences are SQVTM and ANQGSEA. Trimming removed 0 bases at V and 1 base at J, with 9 bases between. This CDR3 spans 14 amino acids. The CDR3 region has the DNA TGCAGCGTTGAAGATCCAGGGTCGAACACTGAAGCTTTCTTT. Translation gives CSVEDPGSNTEAFF. The variable domain in full, completed from reference TRBV29-1 and TRBJ1-1, reads SAVISQKPSRDICQRGTSLTIQCQVDSQVTMMFWYRQQPGQSLTLIATANQGSEATYESGFVIDKFPISRPNLTFSTLTVSNMSPEDSSIYLCSVEDPGSNTEAFFGQGTRLTVV.

At least ten counts were recorded for this clonotype. This sequence joins TRBV6-5 and TRBJ2-1; no clear D gene. This CDR3 has 15 amino acids. V was pared by 3 bases and J by 5 bases, with 14 bases between. Germline V gene lookup returns CDR1 MNHEY and CDR2 SVGAGI. CDR3 region: CASSYTPPYNNEQFF. The CDR3 DNA follows: TGTGCCAGCAGTTATACTCCCCCTTACAACAATGAGCAGTTCTTC.

The chain joins TRBV29-1 to TRBJ2-1, with no clear D. This CDR3 comprises 13 residues. The germline gives CDR1 SQVTM, CDR2 ANQGSEA. Trimming shortened V by 4 bases and J by 5 bases, and 12 bases separated the two germline ends. The CDR3: CSVAGQSHNEQFF. CDR3 sequence (DNA): TGCAGCGTTGCGGGTCAGAGTCACAATGAGCAGTTCTTC.